This TCR beta chain was sequenced in a study of OX40 agonist ivuxolimab in advanced cancers. Study details: One hepatocellular carcinoma and a couple of cutaneous melanoma patients partially responded.

The study sampled blood at baseline, cycle 4 day 1, and cycle 7 day 1. V lost 5 bases, J lost 4 bases, and 5 bases stayed unmatched. Germline values: CDR1 SGHTA, CDR2 FQGNSA. CDR3 length equals 14 residues. Findings and caveats of the study: Patients with a partial response at 0.1-3.0 mg/kg had among the lowest clonal expansion.

Only in-frame clones appear in the TCRdb table, and some are missing; sequencing was by immunoSEQ multiplex PCR. Of tens of thousands of clones in the sample, roughly 78% were seen once. To note about this clone: Its antigen is as yet unknown.

This sequence joins TRBV7-2 and TRBJ2-3; 8 bases map to TRBD1. This clonotype was obtained from an adult with an advanced solid tumor such as melanoma, head and neck, liver or kidney cancer. Material: CD4+ or CD8+ T cells sorted from blood, obtained in a trial of the OX40 agonist ivuxolimab. The CDR3 here is CASSRDRWPDTQYF. Written as DNA, the CDR3 is TGTGCCAGCAGCCGGGACAGGTGGCCAGATACGCAGTATTTT.